Included here is one T cell receptor beta chain sequence, with context. The data were taken from a study of blood T cell repertoires in COVID-19. Study background: Acute and convalescent COVID-19 specimens originated in the United States, Italy and Spain.

In the authors' methods: By means of reference gene primer amplification, nucleated cell counts were estimated. Some clones are missing from TCRdb's copy, which holds only in-frame ones; the method was immunoSEQ multiplex PCR. V, J and clone size are those of that table, while D and trimming were read from the DNA. The sample yields about 60,000 clones, around 90% seen once. Germline CDR1 reads SGHRS; CDR2 reads YFSETQ. J lost 7 bases, V lost 1 base, and 11 bases had no gene match. The CDR3 has 15 residues. J is TRBJ2-7 and V is TRBV5-1, with 7 bases fitting TRBD1. Sample: peripheral blood. The TCR originated in a human donor in a cohort sampled during active COVID-19. The CDR3, as DNA: TGCGCCAGCAGCTTGTCCCGGACAGGATTTTGGGAGCAGTACTTC. Protein: CASSLSRTGFWEQYF. Full variable domain (missing parts from reference TRBV5-1 and TRBJ2-7): KAGVTQTPRYLIKTRGQQVTLSCSPISGHRSVSWYQQTPGQGLQFLFEYFSETQRNKGNFPGRFSGRQFSNSRSEMNVSTLELGDSALYLCASSLSRTGFWEQYFGPGTRLTVT.